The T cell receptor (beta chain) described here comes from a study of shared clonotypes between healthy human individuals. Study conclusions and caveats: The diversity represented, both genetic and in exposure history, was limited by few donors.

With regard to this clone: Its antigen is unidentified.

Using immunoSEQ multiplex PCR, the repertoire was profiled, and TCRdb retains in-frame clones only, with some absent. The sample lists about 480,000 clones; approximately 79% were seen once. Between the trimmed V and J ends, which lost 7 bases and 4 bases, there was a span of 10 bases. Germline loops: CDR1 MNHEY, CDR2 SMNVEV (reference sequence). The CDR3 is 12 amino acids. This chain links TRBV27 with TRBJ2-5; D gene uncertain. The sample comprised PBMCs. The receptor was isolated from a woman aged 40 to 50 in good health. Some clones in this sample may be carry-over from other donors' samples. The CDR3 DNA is TGTGCCAGCATCAGCCCCGGAGAGACCCAGTACTTC. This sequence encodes CASISPGETQYF.